The T cell receptor beta chain described here comes from a study of glioma-infiltrating T cells after dendritic cell vaccination. Study context: At biweekly intervals, patients got three intradermal dendritic cell vaccine injections.

CDR1 MNHEY and CDR2 SVGAGI come from the germline V gene. V gave up 5 bases and J gave up 5 bases; unmatched junction bases: 6. This CDR3 region has 14 residues. Measured with immunoSEQ multiplex PCR; TCRdb has only the in-frame clones, and not every one. The repertoire has around 89,000 clones, approximately 90% of them found once; the top ten carry around 14%. None of the glioblastoma patients had an isocitrate dehydrogenase mutation. Blood PBMC samples: pre-vaccination, two weeks post third vaccination, and at tumor progression. This sequence originates from a human donor with glioblastoma. The J gene is TRBJ1-1, the V gene TRBV6-5, with 9 bases matching TRBD1. Source: blood, taken before dendritic cell vaccination. CDR3 sequence (DNA): TGTGCCAGCAGTCCTCGGGACAGGGTAACTGAAGCTTTCTTT. The encoded protein is CASSPRDRVTEAFF.